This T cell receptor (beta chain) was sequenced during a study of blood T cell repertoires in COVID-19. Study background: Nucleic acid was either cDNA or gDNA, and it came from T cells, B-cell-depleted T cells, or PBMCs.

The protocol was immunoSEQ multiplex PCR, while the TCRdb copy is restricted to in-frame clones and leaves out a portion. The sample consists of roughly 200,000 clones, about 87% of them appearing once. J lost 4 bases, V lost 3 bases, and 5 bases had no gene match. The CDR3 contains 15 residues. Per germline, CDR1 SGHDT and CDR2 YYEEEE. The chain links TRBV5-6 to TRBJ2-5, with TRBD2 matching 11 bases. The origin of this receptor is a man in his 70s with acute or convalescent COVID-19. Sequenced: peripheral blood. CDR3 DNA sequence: TGTGCCAGCAGCTACTTAGCGGGAGGGCGAGAGACCCAGTACTTC. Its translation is CASSYLAGGRETQYF. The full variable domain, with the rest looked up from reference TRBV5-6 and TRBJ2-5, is DAGVTQSPTHLIKTRGQQVTLRCSPKSGHDTVSWYQQALGQGPQFIFQYYEEEERQRGNFPDRFSGHQFPNYSSELNVNALLLGDSALYLCASSYLAGGRETQYFGPGTRLLVL.